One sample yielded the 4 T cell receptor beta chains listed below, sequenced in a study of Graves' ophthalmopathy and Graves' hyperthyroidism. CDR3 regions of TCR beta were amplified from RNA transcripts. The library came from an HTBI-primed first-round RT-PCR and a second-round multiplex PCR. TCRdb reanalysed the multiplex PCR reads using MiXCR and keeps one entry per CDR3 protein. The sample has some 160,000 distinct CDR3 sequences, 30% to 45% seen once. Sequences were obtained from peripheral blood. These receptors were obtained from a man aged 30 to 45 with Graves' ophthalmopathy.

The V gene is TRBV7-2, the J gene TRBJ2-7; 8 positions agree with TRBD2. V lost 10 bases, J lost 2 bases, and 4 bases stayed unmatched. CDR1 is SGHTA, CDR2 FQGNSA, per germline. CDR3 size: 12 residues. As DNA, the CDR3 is TGTGCCACTAGCGGGCACCCCTACGAGCAGTACTTC. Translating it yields CATSGHPYEQYF.

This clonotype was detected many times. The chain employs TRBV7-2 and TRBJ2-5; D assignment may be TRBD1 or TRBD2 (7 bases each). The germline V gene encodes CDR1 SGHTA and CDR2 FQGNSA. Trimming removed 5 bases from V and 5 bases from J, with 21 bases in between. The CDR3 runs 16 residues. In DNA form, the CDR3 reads TGTGCCAGCAGCCTCGGGGGAGGGGGCGGTTTGGAGACCCAGTACTTC. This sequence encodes CASSLGGGGGLETQYF.

The CDR3 DNA is TGTGCCAGCAGTTCAACGGGGACAGGGACGGAAGGAGAAGAGACCCAGTACTTC. This encodes CASSSTGTGTEGEETQYF. This sequence joins TRBV28 and TRBJ2-5; TRBD1 agrees at 9 bases. Germline V lookup: CDR1 MDHEN, CDR2 SYDVKM. V was clipped by 4 bases and J by 3 bases; unmatched bases: 15. This CDR3 is built from 18 residues.

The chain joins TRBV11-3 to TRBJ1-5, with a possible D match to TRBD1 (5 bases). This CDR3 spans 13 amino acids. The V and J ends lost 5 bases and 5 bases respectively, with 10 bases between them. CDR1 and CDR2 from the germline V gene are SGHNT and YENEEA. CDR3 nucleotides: TGTGCCAGCAGCCCTGACAGAGATCAGCCCCAGCATTTT. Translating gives CASSPDRDQPQHF.